This entry lists 19 T cell receptor beta chains sequenced from one sample in a study of blood T cell repertoires in COVID-19. Assay: immunoSEQ multiplex PCR; the TCRdb copy retains only in-frame clones and omits some. The profile covers over 45,000 clones, with roughly 70% appearing a single time and about 17% taken by the ten largest. The sample comprised peripheral blood. These receptors were collected from a woman between 45 and 65 years old with active or convalescent COVID-19.

The chain combines TRBV30 with TRBJ2-3; 10 nucleotides line up with TRBD2. V dropped 3 bases and J dropped 6; count of bases not matched to a gene: 12. The CDR3 is made up of 16 amino acids. Germline CDR1 reads GTSNPN; CDR2 reads SVGIG (reference sequence). The CDR3 bases are TGTGCCTGGAGGCGGAGGACTAGCGGTCTCCTCGATACGCAGTATTTT. It translates to CAWRRRTSGLLDTQYF.

The chain carries TRBV6-5 and TRBJ2-4, with 10 nucleotides matching TRBD1. CDR3 size: 16 residues. Germline CDR1 is MNHEY and CDR2 is SVGAGI. Germline trimming cut 4 bases from V and 3 bases from J; bases unmatched to any gene: 6. In nucleotides, the CDR3 is TGTGCCAGCAGTTTGACAGGGGGCTGGGACAAAAACATTCAGTACTTC. Protein: CASSLTGGWDKNIQYF.

The chain combines TRBV7-2 with TRBJ1-2, with D possibly TRBD1 on 6 matching bases. The CDR3 loop spans 13 amino acids. The ends were cut back, 1 base at V and 5 bases at J, with 8 bases in the middle. Germline CDR1 is SGHTA and CDR2 is FQGNSA. CDR3 sequence reads: CASSLGTGYGYTF. The CDR3 nucleotides are TGTGCCAGCAGCTTAGGCACAGGGTATGGCTACACCTTC.

The rearrangement joins TRBV5-1 to TRBJ2-7, with 7 bases aligning to TRBD2. Germline V gene lookup returns CDR1 SGHRS and CDR2 YFSETQ. This CDR3 region has 16 residues. V shed 0 bases and J 6 bases; nucleotides not matched to a gene: 12. This CDR3 is CASSLVKGGPLGEQYF. The CDR3, as DNA: TGCGCCAGCAGCTTGGTAAAGGGAGGGCCACTGGGCGAGCAGTACTTC.

The CDR3, as DNA: TGTGCCAGCAGCGTTTTAGCGGGAGGGCCTAATGAGCAGTTCTTC. Protein: CASSVLAGGPNEQFF. The V and J genes are TRBV9 and TRBJ2-1; 11 bases map to TRBD2. V lost 2 bases, J lost 7 bases, and 5 bases stayed unmatched. The CDR3 length is 15 residues. Germline V gene sequence: CDR1 SGDLS, CDR2 YYNGEE.

The chain's CDR3 is CASSGTTGGRAEETQYF. The CDR3 coding sequence is TGCGCCAGCAGTGGGACCACTGGCGGGAGGGCCGAAGAGACCCAGTACTTC. The J gene is TRBJ2-5, the V gene TRBV10-1; TRBD2 matches at 9 bases. Germline CDR1 is WNHNN and CDR2 is SYGVQD (reference sequence). This CDR3 is built from 17 residues. V lost 4 bases, J lost 3 bases, and 12 bases stayed unmatched.

This chain joins TRBV30 and TRBJ2-3; no definite D call. CDR1 is GTSNPN and CDR2 is SVGIG in the germline V gene (reference sequence). Trimming shortened V by 4 bases and J by 5 bases, and 10 bases separated the two germline ends. The CDR3 consists of 12 residues. CDR3 in DNA: TGTGCCTGGACCCCCACGGGAGATACGCAGTATTTT. It translates to CAWTPTGDTQYF.

The chain joins TRBV24-1 to TRBJ1-2; possibly TRBD1 for D (6 bases). CDR1 and CDR2 (germline): KGHDR, SFDVKD. This CDR3 spans 12 amino acids. Trimming cost V 4 bases and J 6 bases, with 8 bases left between them. CDR3 loop: CATSDQGNGYTF. The CDR3 DNA reads as TGTGCCACCAGTGACCAGGGGAATGGCTACACCTTC.

The CDR3 DNA reads TGTGCCAGCAGCTTAATCCCACCTCGCCTAGGAACGCAGTATTTT. Amino acids: CASSLIPPRLGTQYF. This rearrangement joins TRBV11-2 to TRBJ2-3, with D hard to call. The CDR3 contains 15 residues. V gave up 2 bases and J gave up 9 bases, with 18 bases separating them. Germline V gene lookup returns CDR1 SGHAT and CDR2 FQNNGV.

This clone appeared a few times. This chain uses TRBV7-9 with TRBJ2-2, with a tentative D call TRBD2 (5 bases). Germline lookup yields CDR1 SEHNR and CDR2 FQNEAQ (reference sequence). Trimming removed 11 bases from V and 5 bases from J, with 18 bases in between. CDR3 length: 14 amino acids. The CDR3 DNA follows: TGTGCCTCGCCCCCCGGCGGACTGACCGGGGAGCTGTTTTTT. It encodes CASPPGGLTGELFF.

This clone was seen a handful of times. Other DNA sequences in the sample encode the same CDR3. The rearrangement uses TRBV7-9 and TRBJ1-6, with 9 bases identical to TRBD1. The CDR3 spans 14 residues. V was clipped by 5 bases and J by 10 bases; unmatched bases: 6. Per the germline V gene, CDR1 is SEHNR and CDR2 is FQNEAQ (reference sequence). CDR3 sequence reads: CASSPGQGGSPLHF. CDR3 DNA: TGTGCCAGCAGCCCGGGACAGGGAGGGTCACCCCTCCACTTT.

The chain combines TRBV5-1 with TRBJ2-7, with 12 nucleotides matching TRBD1. The CDR3 is made up of 16 amino acids. V shed 3 bases, J shed 5 bases, and the junction held 9 bases outside the gene matches. Looked up from germline, CDR1 is SGHRS and CDR2 is YFSETQ. The DNA of the CDR3 is TGCGCCAGCAGCTCCCGGGACAGGGGGCTTCAGGACGAGCAGTACTTC. This encodes CASSSRDRGLQDEQYF.

V and J are TRBV2 and TRBJ1-3, with 7 bases matching TRBD1. V gave up 10 bases and J gave up 5 bases; unmatched junction bases: 8. The germline V gene encodes CDR1 SNHLY and CDR2 FYNNEI. The CDR3 loop spans 13 amino acids. CDR3 in DNA: TGTGCCATCCCCGGGACAGTGAGAAACACCATATATTTT. Its protein is CAIPGTVRNTIYF.

This chain joins TRBV18 and TRBJ2-1, with 8 bases identical to TRBD2. V dropped 2 bases and J dropped 3; count of bases not matched to a gene: 3. The germline gives CDR1 KGHSH, CDR2 LQKENI. The CDR3 consists of 15 residues. The CDR3 loop reads CASSPRSGGYNEQFF. The CDR3 bases are TGTGCCAGCTCACCAAGGAGCGGGGGCTACAATGAGCAGTTCTTC.

A few counts support this clone. The CDR3 DNA sequence: TGTGCCAGCAGACCCGGGACAGCCTATGGCTACACCTTC. It encodes CASRPGTAYGYTF. The chain recombines TRBV2 with TRBJ1-2; 7 nucleotides align to TRBD1. The CDR3 runs 13 residues. Trimming at V came to 6 bases and at J to 4 bases, leaving 5 bases not matched to a gene. Germline lookup yields CDR1 SNHLY and CDR2 FYNNEI.

The CDR3: CASSKGEGSSPYNEQFF. As DNA, the CDR3 is TGTGCCAGCAGCAAAGGCGAAGGGAGTAGCCCCTACAATGAGCAGTTCTTC. The rearrangement joins TRBV21-1 to TRBJ2-1; TRBD2 is the table's D call, not checked against the DNA. TRBV21-1 is flagged as a pseudogene. The CDR3 runs 17 residues.

J is TRBJ1-1 and V is TRBV6-6, with 8 nucleotides matching TRBD1. The V segment lost 11 bases and the J segment 0 bases; nucleotides outside the gene matches: 5. The germline gives CDR1 MNHNY, CDR2 SVGAGI (reference sequence). The CDR3 is 13 residues long. CDR3 protein: CAAWTGLNTEAFF. DNA of the CDR3: TGTGCCGCCTGGACAGGGTTGAACACTGAAGCTTTCTTT.

This chain connects TRBV30 to TRBJ2-7, with TRBD2 identical over 13 bases. The V gene end was trimmed by 2 bases and the J gene end by 3 bases; junction bases not matched to a gene: 4. Germline CDR1 GTSNPN, CDR2 SVGIG (reference sequence). The CDR3 length is 15 residues. CDR3 sequence: CAWSSGTSGIYEQYF. DNA for the CDR3: TGTGCCTGGAGTTCCGGGACTAGCGGGATCTACGAGCAGTACTTC.

This rearrangement joins TRBV2 to TRBJ2-7; 13 bases align to TRBD2. Germline trimming cut 6 bases from V and 3 bases from J; bases unmatched to any gene: 5. Germline loops: CDR1 SNHLY, CDR2 FYNNEI. CDR3 length: 15 amino acids. CDR3 protein: CASRERTSGSYEQYF. The CDR3 DNA is TGTGCCAGCAGGGAAAGGACTAGCGGGAGCTACGAGCAGTACTTC.